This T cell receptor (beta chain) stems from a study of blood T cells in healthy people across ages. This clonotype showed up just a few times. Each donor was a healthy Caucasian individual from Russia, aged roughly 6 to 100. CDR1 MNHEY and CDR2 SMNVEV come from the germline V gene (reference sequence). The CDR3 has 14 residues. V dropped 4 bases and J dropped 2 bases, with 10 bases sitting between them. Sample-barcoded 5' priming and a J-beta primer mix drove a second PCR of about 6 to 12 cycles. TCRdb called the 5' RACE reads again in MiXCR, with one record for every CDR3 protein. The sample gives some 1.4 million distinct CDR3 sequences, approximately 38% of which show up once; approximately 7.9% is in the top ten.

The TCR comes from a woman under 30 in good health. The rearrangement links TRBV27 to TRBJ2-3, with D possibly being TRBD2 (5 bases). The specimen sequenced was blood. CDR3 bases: TGTGCCAGCAGTTCCCGACTAATCACAGATACGCAGTATTTT. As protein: CASSSRLITDTQYF.